The next 28 T cell receptor beta chains were all read from a single sample in a study of lung T cells in sarcoidosis with Löfgren's syndrome. TCRdb used MiXCR to reprocess the reads, holding one entry per CDR3 protein. The sample holds about 20,000 distinct CDR3 sequences, about 20% seen once. Sample: CD4+ T cells from PBMCs. The receptor source for this set is a human donor with sarcoidosis (Löfgren's syndrome or another form), or a control subject (not recorded which).

Notes on this clonotype: Germline and junction disagree at one end, which may indicate a read error. This rearrangement joins TRBV6-2 or TRBV6-3 to TRBJ2-7; 9 bases are a match to TRBD2. The CDR3 runs to 15 residues. Looked up from germline, CDR1 is MNHEY and CDR2 is SVGEGT. DNA for the CDR3: TGTGCCAACAGTTACTCCAAAGCGGGGGGTTACGAGCAGTACTTC. Protein sequence: CANSYSKAGGYEQYF.

This clonotype is termed medium-sized. The gene calls are TRBV28 and TRBJ2-1, with TRBD1 matching 9 bases. The V gene end was trimmed by 7 bases and the J gene end by 3 bases; junction bases not matched to a gene: 16. The germline V gene encodes CDR1 MDHEN and CDR2 SYDVKM. CDR3 length equals 18 residues. The DNA for the CDR3 is TGTGCCAGCAAACCGGGACAGGGATTGGGACTACTCTACAATGAGCAGTTCTTC. Translation: CASKPGQGLGLLYNEQFF.

Many counts were recorded for this clonotype. This chain uses TRBV10-3 with TRBJ2-7; 11 bases match TRBD1. Germline loops: CDR1 ENHRY, CDR2 SYGVKD. V was pared by 6 bases and J by 4 bases, with 5 bases of the junction left unmatched. This CDR3 is 14 amino acids long. CDR3 region: CAISSGTGGYEQYF. Written as DNA, the CDR3 is TGTGCCATCAGCTCCGGGACAGGGGGATACGAGCAGTACTTC.

By share, this clonotype counts as medium-sized (0.01 to 0.1%). The chain joins TRBV20-1 to TRBJ2-7; D not certain. The V gene's germline CDR1 is DFQATT and CDR2 SNEGSKA (reference sequence). The germline V and J ends were trimmed by 5 bases and 5 bases, with 13 bases remaining between them. The CDR3 extends over 12 amino acids. The CDR3 sequence is CSADLLLHEQYF. As DNA, the CDR3 is TGCAGTGCTGACCTATTGCTGCACGAGCAGTACTTC.

As to this clonotype: The junction differs from germline at one of its ends, possibly a read error. The chain uses TRBV19 and TRBJ1-5, with D possibly matching TRBD1 (5 bases). The V gene's germline CDR1 is LNHDA and CDR2 SQIVND (reference sequence). The CDR3 loop spans 15 amino acids. The CDR3 here is CASSIDRGDGQPRHF. The CDR3 nucleotides are TGTGCCAGTAGCATAGACCGAGGGGACGGTCAGCCCCGGCATTTT.

This clonotype was seen repeatedly, ten times or more. This rearrangement joins TRBV7-2 to TRBJ2-1; D is possibly TRBD1 (5 bases). CDR1 SGHTA and CDR2 FQGNSA come from the germline V gene. CDR3 size: 13 residues. The ends were cut back, 10 bases at V and 3 bases at J, with 13 bases in the middle. CDR3 bases: TGTGCCACCGCCAAGGACAACTACAATGAGCAGTTCTTC. Translation: CATAKDNYNEQFF.

A remark on this clonotype: A read error is possible here, since a much larger clone lies one base away. The CDR3 sequence is CASSGQQGVRPQHF. In DNA, the CDR3 is TGTGCCAGCAGTGGTCAACAGGGAGTTCGGCCCCAGCATTTT. This chain joins TRBV2 and TRBJ1-5; tentative D call: TRBD1 (6 bases). The germline V and J ends were trimmed by 4 bases and 9 bases, with 16 bases remaining between them. The CDR3 contains 14 residues. The V gene's germline CDR1 is SNHLY and CDR2 FYNNEI. The entire variable domain, with the rest obtained from reference TRBV2 and TRBJ1-5, is as follows: EPEVTQTPSHQVTQMGQEVILRCVPISNHLYFYWYRQILGQKVEFLVSFYNNEISEKSEIFDDQFSVERPDGSNFTLKIRSTKLEDSAMYFCASSGQQGVRPQHFGDGTRLSIL.

This clonotype is medium-sized within its sample. The CDR3 bases are TGTGCCAGCAGTTCCGCGGGACTAGCGGGAAGCAATGAGCAGTTCTTC. Its translation is CASSSAGLAGSNEQFF. The chain carries TRBV6-1 and TRBJ2-1; 13 positions agree with TRBD2. Germline V gene sequence: CDR1 MNHNS, CDR2 SASEGT. The CDR3 has 16 amino acids. V gave up 5 bases and J gave up 6 bases; unmatched junction bases: 7.

This clonotype has at least ten counts. The genes are TRBV7-2 and TRBJ2-3; no clear D gene. Trimming removed 7 bases at V and 4 bases at J, with 15 bases between. CDR1 and CDR2 from the germline V gene are SGHTA and FQGNSA. The length of the CDR3 is 14 residues. The CDR3 DNA is TGTGCCAGCACCGACACCCGCGCCTCAGATACGCAGTATTTT. It yields the protein CASTDTRASDTQYF.

On this clonotype: This may be a read error, as it is one base from a much larger clone. The rearrangement joins TRBV7-2 to TRBJ1-3, with unresolved D. V lost 1 base, J lost 0 bases, and 7 bases lay in between. CDR1 and CDR2 from the germline V gene are SGHTA and FQGNSA. CDR3 length equals 15 residues. The CDR3 DNA is TGTGCCAGCAGCTTAGACGGCGTCTCTGGAAACACCATATATTTT. As protein: CASSLDGVSGNTIYF.

This clonotype was counted ten times or more. This chain connects TRBV28 to TRBJ1-2; perhaps TRBD1 as D (6 bases). The CDR3 length is 12 residues. The V end was cut by 5 bases, the J end by 7 bases, with 11 bases between. Germline V gene data show CDR1 as MDHEN and CDR2 as SYDVKM. CDR3 residues: CASSLVGGGYTF. In DNA form, the CDR3 reads TGTGCCAGCAGTCTCGTAGGGGGTGGCTACACCTTC.

Comments on this clonotype: This may be a read error: a much more frequent sequence differs by one nucleotide. This chain connects TRBV2 to TRBJ2-3, with D tentatively TRBD1 or TRBD2 (6 bases each). With 3 bases removed from V and 6 bases from J, the gap between germline ends came to 13 bases. The CDR3 covers 14 residues. CDR1 and CDR2 from the germline V gene are SNHLY and FYNNEI. The DNA of the CDR3 is TGTGCCAGCAGTGATACAACAGGGAGGGATACGCAGTATTTT. It specifies CASSDTTGRDTQYF.

This clonotype was found many times. The rearrangement joins TRBV3-1 to TRBJ2-7; perhaps TRBD1 as D (6 bases). Trimming took off 1 base at V and 4 bases at J, with 20 bases between the two ends. The germline V gene encodes CDR1 LGHDT and CDR2 YNNKEL (reference sequence). The length of the CDR3 is 17 residues. This chain's CDR3 is CASSQGQGRPPGYEQYF. CDR3 DNA sequence: TGTGCCAGCAGCCAAGGCCAGGGGCGTCCCCCGGGATACGAGCAGTACTTC.

This clonotype was seen repeatedly, ten times or more. The genes are TRBV4-1 and TRBJ1-6; the match to TRBD1 covers 7 bases. V was pared by 0 bases and J by 5 bases, with 4 bases of the junction left unmatched. CDR3 length equals 16 residues. Germline CDR1 and CDR2: MGHRA and YSYEKL. As DNA, the CDR3 is TGCGCCAGCAGCCAAGAGGGGACAGTCAATAATTCACCCCTCCACTTT. This sequence encodes CASSQEGTVNNSPLHF.

This clonotype appeared once. With a much larger clone just one base away, this may be a read error. Likely a read error: the CDR3 ends without its conserved phenylalanine or tryptophan. This chain links TRBV19 with TRBJ2-7, with D unclear. The germline V gene has CDR1 LNHDA and CDR2 SQIVND (reference sequence). This CDR3 spans 14 amino acids. V was clipped by 3 bases and J by 0 bases, with 9 bases between them. DNA for the CDR3: TGTGCCAGTAGTATGCAGGTTCGCTCCTACGAGCAGTACCTC. Encoded protein: CASSMQVRSYEQYL.

This clonotype was recorded many times. The V call is TRBV7-2, the J call TRBJ2-1; a weak D match, TRBD2 (6 bases). CDR3 length: 14 residues. Germline CDR1 SGHTA, CDR2 FQGNSA. The germline V and J ends were trimmed by 1 base and 8 bases, with 12 bases remaining between them. The CDR3 region has the DNA TGTGCCAGCAGCTTAGATGGTAGCGGAGATGAGCAGTTCTTC. This translates into CASSLDGSGDEQFF.

By its share, this clonotype is medium-sized. The chain is built from TRBV6-2 or TRBV6-3 and TRBJ2-7; D ambiguous. This CDR3 is 13 amino acids long. V was pared by 6 bases and J by 3 bases, with 12 bases between. Germline CDR1 MNHEY, CDR2 SVGEGT. CDR3 residues: CASRGSVNYEQYF. In DNA, the CDR3 is TGTGCCAGCAGGGGGTCAGTAAACTACGAGCAGTACTTC.

To note about this clonotype: Its ends do not fully match the called genes, so a read error is possible. The chain recombines TRBV27 with TRBJ2-1, with 14 positions matching TRBD2. This CDR3 contains 13 residues. CDR1 and CDR2 (germline): MNHEY, SMNVEV (reference sequence). CDR3 residues: CASGPGLAGEQFF. The CDR3 DNA is TGTGCCAGCGGACCGGGACTAGCGGGGGAGCAGTTTTTC.

Ten or more counts support this clonotype. The chain links TRBV12-3 or TRBV12-4 to TRBJ1-2; D ambiguous. V was cut by 6 bases and J by 0 bases, with 14 bases left in between. This CDR3 region has 15 residues. The CDR3 nucleotides read TGTGCCAGCAGCTACCAGGACCGATCTAACTATGGCTACACCTTC. It encodes CASSYQDRSNYGYTF.

This clonotype showed up many times. This sequence joins TRBV28 and TRBJ2-1; TRBD2 agrees at 15 bases. CDR1 is MDHEN and CDR2 is SYDVKM in the germline V gene. Trimming cost V 1 base and J 7 bases; bases outside gene matches: 2. This CDR3 is built from 16 residues. CDR3 loop: CASSLLGLAGGNEQFF. For the CDR3, the DNA is TGTGCCAGCAGTTTATTGGGACTAGCGGGAGGAAATGAGCAGTTCTTC.

This clonotype was picked up many times. The chain employs TRBV7-2 and TRBJ1-4; D might be TRBD1 (6 bases). The CDR3 contains 17 residues. Germline assignment: CDR1 SGHTA and CDR2 FQGNSA. V lost 0 bases and J 0 bases, leaving 11 bases between the germline ends. This CDR3 reads CASSLAGGATTNEKLFF. The CDR3 DNA reads TGTGCCAGCAGCTTAGCCGGGGGGGCAACAACTAATGAAAAACTGTTTTTT.

This clonotype has at least ten counts. The J gene is TRBJ1-3, the V gene TRBV7-2; D call uncertain. This CDR3 has 15 residues. Trimming cost V 1 base and J 0 bases, with 7 bases left between them. Germline loops: CDR1 SGHTA, CDR2 FQGNSA. The CDR3 DNA reads as TGTGCCAGCAGCTTAGACGGCGGCTCTGGAAACACCATATATTTT. It specifies CASSLDGGSGNTIYF.

This rearrangement joins TRBV4-2 to TRBJ1-1; D is possibly TRBD1 (5 bases). The length of the CDR3 is 16 residues. The germline V gene has CDR1 LGHNA and CDR2 YNFKEQ. Deletions cut 0 bases from V and 0 bases from J, with 11 bases between. CDR3 sequence reads: CASSQDYRQMNTEAFF. DNA for the CDR3: TGTGCCAGCAGCCAAGATTACAGACAGATGAACACTGAAGCTTTCTTT.

To note about this clonotype: It may be a read error: a sequence one base away is much more abundant. This chain connects TRBV29-1 to TRBJ2-1, with TRBD1 identical over 10 bases. Germline loops: CDR1 SQVTM, CDR2 ANQGSEA. The CDR3 loop spans 10 amino acids. DNA of the CDR3: TGCATCTACGACAGGGGGCCCCAGTTCTTC. Translating it yields CIYDRGPQFF.

Sample share makes this clonotype medium-sized (0.01 to 0.1%). V gene TRBV27 combines with J gene TRBJ1-2; perhaps TRBD1 as D (5 bases). The CDR3 has 14 residues. V lost 3 bases, J lost 0 bases, and 8 bases lay in between. CDR1 is MNHEY and CDR2 is SMNVEV in the germline V gene (reference sequence). The CDR3: CASSLTASNYGYTF. CDR3 in DNA: TGTGCCAGCAGTTTGACAGCTTCTAACTATGGCTACACCTTC.

Sample share makes this clonotype medium-sized (0.01 to 0.1%). The chain recombines TRBV27 with TRBJ1-5; perhaps TRBD1 as D (6 bases). This CDR3 has 16 residues. V dropped 2 bases and J dropped 0 bases, with 11 bases sitting between them. In germline, CDR1 is MNHEY, CDR2 SMNVEV (reference sequence). Here the CDR3 DNA reads TGTGCCAGCAGTTTAGCGGGGGGCGGTAGCAATCAGCCCCAGCATTTT. Its protein is CASSLAGGGSNQPQHF.

This clonotype was seen at least ten times. The chain links TRBV4-2 to TRBJ1-1; D is ambiguous. The germline V gene has CDR1 LGHNA and CDR2 YNFKEQ. V was clipped by 0 bases and J by 0 bases, with 2 bases between them. The CDR3 length is 13 residues. In DNA, the CDR3 is TGTGCCAGCAGCCAAGATGTGAACACTGAAGCTTTCTTT. Amino acids: CASSQDVNTEAFF.

As regards this clonotype: This may be a read error, as it is one base from a much larger clone. The chain joins TRBV5-1 to TRBJ2-7, with 8 positions matching TRBD1. CDR1 and CDR2 from the germline V gene are SGHRS and YFSETQ. The CDR3 covers 14 residues. The CDR3 coding sequence is TGCGCCAGCAGCGCCCGGACAGGGAAAGACGAGCAGTGCTTC. It specifies CASSARTGKDEQCF.